This record concerns one TCR beta chain sequence. Its target is unknown. CD4+ T cells from unexposed donors were obtained before the COVID-19 pandemic (2011-2018). CD4+ T cells were isolated from the cells after about 11 days of culture. Clones were read by immunoSEQ multiplex PCR, and TCRdb kept only the in-frame ones, dropping some. Among 20,000 to 25,000 clones, roughly 80% were seen once, and the ten largest hold roughly 15%. V lost 1 base, J lost 10 bases, and 3 bases stayed unmatched. The CDR3 runs to 13 residues. Germline assignment: CDR1 LNHDA and CDR2 SQIVND (reference sequence). This sample was included in a study of CD4 T cells in relation to SARS-CoV-2 and coronaviruses. Background on the study: PBMCs were cultured with antigen for roughly 11 days before TCR beta sequencing.

Study-wide findings and caveats: Samples before the pandemic and after infection were not matched within any donor.

This clonotype was sampled from a human donor in good health. The sequenced sample was CD4+ T cells from PBMCs, cultured in vitro. The V and J genes are TRBV19 and TRBJ2-1; 8 bases agree with TRBD2. The CDR3 spells CASSIGTSSEQFF. The CDR3 DNA reads as TGTGCCAGTAGTATAGGGACTAGCTCCGAGCAGTTCTTC.